This TCR beta chain came from a study of blood T cell repertoires in COVID-19. Looking at the study overall: Sites across the United States, Italy and Spain contributed samples from acute and convalescent COVID-19. PBMCs, B-cell-depleted T cells, or T cells were the source of the cDNA or gDNA that made up the material.

The ends were cut back, 0 bases at V and 4 bases at J, with 12 bases in the middle. The CDR3 spans 15 residues. The germline V gene has CDR1 LNHNV and CDR2 YYDKDF (reference sequence). The table came from immunoSEQ multiplex PCR; TCRdb's copy has only in-frame clones and leaves some out. The sample lists a few hundred thousand clones; nearly 85% were seen once. One Seattle source followed patients from active infection through their disease course. Sequenced sample: peripheral blood. The TCR sequence derives from a woman in her twenties or thirties with COVID-19, enrolled during active disease. The V and J genes are TRBV15 and TRBJ1-2, with unresolved D. This CDR3 is CATSRDRGIGYGYTF. As DNA, the CDR3 is TGTGCCACCAGCAGAGATCGCGGCATCGGCTATGGCTACACCTTC.